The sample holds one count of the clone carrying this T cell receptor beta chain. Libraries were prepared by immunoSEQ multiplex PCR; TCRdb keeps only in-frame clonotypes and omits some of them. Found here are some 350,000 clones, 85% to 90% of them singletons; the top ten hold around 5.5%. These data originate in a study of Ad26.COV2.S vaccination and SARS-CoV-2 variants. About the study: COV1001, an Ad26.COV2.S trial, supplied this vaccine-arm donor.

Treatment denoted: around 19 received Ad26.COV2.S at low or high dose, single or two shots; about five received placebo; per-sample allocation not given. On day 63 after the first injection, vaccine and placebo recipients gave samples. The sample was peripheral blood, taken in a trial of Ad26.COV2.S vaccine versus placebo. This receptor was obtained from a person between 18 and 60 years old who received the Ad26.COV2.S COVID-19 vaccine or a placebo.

CDR3 amino acids: CASSVRASGATGELFF. The CDR3 bases are TGTGCCAGCAGCGTAAGAGCCTCGGGGGCCACCGGGGAGCTGTTTTTT. The chain recombines TRBV9 with TRBJ2-2; perhaps D is TRBD1 or TRBD2 (6 bases each). The CDR3 consists of 16 residues. Trimming left V 1 base short and J 4 bases short, with 14 bases between. The germline V gene has CDR1 SGDLS and CDR2 YYNGEE.